The 30 T cell receptor beta chains below all came from one sample that was sequenced in a study of radiation and T cells in renal cell carcinoma. Regarding time point: blood 4 weeks post-SBRT, at nephrectomy. Treatment specified: 15 Gy SBRT to primary tumor, nephrectomy 4 weeks later. The method was immunoSEQ multiplex PCR; TCRdb's version includes in-frame clones alone and lacks a portion of them. The table shows tens of thousands of clones, with 85% occurring only once. This material consisted of blood, taken from a patient whose treatment included radiotherapy and nephrectomy. The receptors derive from a man aged 50 to 59 with renal cell carcinoma.

The V gene is TRBV7-9, the J gene TRBJ2-3; TRBD2 aligns across 10 bases. The length of the CDR3 is 15 residues. Germline V gene data show CDR1 as SEHNR and CDR2 as FQNEAQ (reference sequence). The V and J ends lost 5 bases and 5 bases, in that order; junction bases with no gene match: 7. DNA of the CDR3: TGTGCCAGCAGCGACCTAGCGGGAGCAGAAGATACGCAGTATTTT. This codes for CASSDLAGAEDTQYF.

This clone appeared a few times. This chain joins TRBV2 and TRBJ2-5, with 8 bases aligning to TRBD1. J was trimmed by 5 bases and V by 4 bases; bases with no gene match: 9. Germline CDR1 reads SNHLY; CDR2 reads FYNNEI. The CDR3 contains 15 residues. CDR3 sequence: CASSARGQGGETQYF. CDR3 sequence (DNA): TGTGCCAGCAGTGCCCGTGGACAGGGTGGGGAGACCCAGTACTTC.

This clone was detected a few times. V usage is TRBV11-2 and J usage is TRBJ1-1; D not resolved. Germline V gene sequence: CDR1 SGHAT, CDR2 FQNNGV. There are 13 residues in the CDR3. With 8 bases removed from V and 1 base from J, the gap between germline ends came to 11 bases. The DNA for the CDR3 is TGTGCCAGCGGGCGCAGTGGGAACACTGAAGCTTTCTTT. Translation gives CASGRSGNTEAFF.

The CDR3: CASSFEGNTEAFF. CDR3 sequence (DNA): TGTGCCAGCAGCTTCGAGGGGAACACTGAAGCTTTCTTT. The genes are TRBV5-4 and TRBJ1-1; no firm D call. V lost 2 bases and J lost 1, with 6 bases in between. CDR1 is SGHNT and CDR2 is YYREEE in the germline V gene (reference sequence). This CDR3 has 13 residues.

This clone has just one count. This chain links TRBV6-5 with TRBJ2-3, with D hard to call. Germline lookup yields CDR1 MNHEY and CDR2 SVGAGI. The CDR3 spans 15 residues. V was clipped by 7 bases and J by 2 bases, with 16 bases between them. The CDR3 loop reads CASTRSYSYTDTQYF. The CDR3, as DNA: TGTGCCAGCACCCGCAGTTATTCGTACACAGATACGCAGTATTTT.

The V call is TRBV28, the J call TRBJ2-2; tentatively, D is TRBD1 (5 bases). The germline CDR1 and CDR2 sequences are MDHEN and SYDVKM. The length of the CDR3 is 14 residues. V was trimmed by 7 bases and J by 5 bases, leaving 14 bases between them. The CDR3 protein is CASTGQGRTGELFF. The DNA for the CDR3 is TGTGCCAGCACTGGGCAGGGCCGGACCGGGGAGCTGTTTTTT.

The chain employs TRBV7-8 and TRBJ2-5, with TRBD1 identical over 9 bases. The CDR3 length is 13 residues. J gave up 6 bases and V 10 bases, and 9 bases lay outside the gene matches. The germline V gene encodes CDR1 SGHVS and CDR2 FQNEAQ. The CDR3 loop is CATTLQGAKTQYF. CDR3 coding DNA: TGTGCCACCACGCTACAGGGGGCCAAGACCCAGTACTTC.

V gene TRBV12-5 combines with J gene TRBJ1-1, with 7 nucleotides matching TRBD1. V lost 4 bases, J lost 10 bases, and 9 bases stayed unmatched. The CDR3 loop spans 13 amino acids. CDR1 LGHNT and CDR2 FRNRAP come from the germline V gene. The CDR3 loop is CASGSYGTAGAFF. In DNA, the CDR3 is TGTGCTAGTGGTTCCTACGGGACAGCTGGAGCTTTCTTT.

This chain joins TRBV12-5 and TRBJ2-7, with D unresolved. V lost 1 base and J 3 bases, leaving 4 bases between the germline ends. This CDR3 is built from 12 residues. Per germline, CDR1 LGHNT and CDR2 FRNRAP. CDR3 DNA: TGTGCTAGTGGTTTGGAGAACTACGAGCAGTACTTC. Residues: CASGLENYEQYF.

Here the CDR3 reads CASSQDLRGGNYEQYF. The DNA for the CDR3 is TGCGCCAGCAGCCAAGATCTTAGAGGGGGGAACTACGAGCAGTACTTC. The chain recombines TRBV4-3 with TRBJ2-7, with D perhaps TRBD1 or TRBD2 (6 bases each). CDR3 length equals 16 residues. The germline gives CDR1 LGHNA, CDR2 YSLEER. Deletions cut 0 bases from V and 3 bases from J, with 15 bases between.

The chain has TRBV30 and TRBJ1-1; D not resolved. The V gene lost 2 bases and the J gene lost 1 base, with 11 bases spanning the gap. CDR1 is GTSNPN and CDR2 is SVGIG in the germline V gene (reference sequence). The CDR3 sequence is 14 residues long. CDR3 bases: TGTGCCTGGAGTATCCTAACTACGAACACTGAAGCTTTCTTT. Translation: CAWSILTTNTEAFF.

The CDR3 DNA reads TGTGCCAGCAGCTTAGGGACAGGGTCGAGTTTGACTGAAGCTTTCTTT. It encodes CASSLGTGSSLTEAFF. The V and J genes are TRBV7-8 and TRBJ1-1, with 8 nucleotides matching TRBD1. CDR3 size: 16 residues. The V segment lost 1 base and the J segment 5 bases; nucleotides outside the gene matches: 9. Germline V gene lookup returns CDR1 SGHVS and CDR2 FQNEAQ. Full variable domain (rest looked up from reference TRBV7-8 and TRBJ1-1): GAGVSQSPRYKVAKRGQDVALRCDPISGHVSLFWYQQALGQGPEFLTYFQNEAQLDKSGLPSDRFFAERPEGSVSTLKIQRTQQEDSAVYLCASSLGTGSSLTEAFFGQGTRLTVV.

This sequence joins TRBV7-8 and TRBJ2-7; no clear D gene. The CDR3 is made up of 13 amino acids. Germline V gene data show CDR1 as SGHVS and CDR2 as FQNEAQ. V was trimmed by 3 bases and J by 1 base, leaving 7 bases between them. The CDR3 reads CASSLQPSYEQYF. CDR3 coding DNA: TGTGCCAGCAGCTTGCAACCATCCTACGAGCAGTACTTC.

The chain's CDR3 is CASSRLFRFQETQYF. The CDR3 coding sequence is TGCGCCAGCAGCCGCCTTTTTAGGTTCCAAGAGACCCAGTACTTC. The chain links TRBV4-1 to TRBJ2-5; D is ambiguous. Germline CDR1 MGHRA, CDR2 YSYEKL. CDR3 length: 15 amino acids. V gave up 4 bases and J gave up 1 base, with 13 bases separating them.

This chain links TRBV15 with TRBJ2-6, with D uncertain. Germline V lookup: CDR1 LNHNV, CDR2 YYDKDF (reference sequence). V was cut by 1 base and J by 0 bases, with 10 bases left in between. CDR3 length: 17 amino acids. CDR3 nucleotide sequence: TGTGCCACCAGCAGAGCGGCGAGCCCCTCTGGGGCCAACGTCCTGACTTTC. Protein sequence: CATSRAASPSGANVLTF.

The chain links TRBV7-8 to TRBJ1-5; the match to TRBD1 covers 9 bases. Per the germline V gene, CDR1 is SGHVS and CDR2 is FQNEAQ. Trimming took 5 bases from V and 3 from J; bases not matched to a gene: 5. The length of the CDR3 is 15 residues. CDR3 in amino acids: CASSRDRVTNQPQHF. CDR3 nucleotides: TGTGCCAGCAGCCGGGACAGGGTTACCAATCAGCCCCAGCATTTT. The variable domain in full, completed from reference TRBV7-8 and TRBJ1-5, reads GAGVSQSPRYKVAKRGQDVALRCDPISGHVSLFWYQQALGQGPEFLTYFQNEAQLDKSGLPSDRFFAERPEGSVSTLKIQRTQQEDSAVYLCASSRDRVTNQPQHFGDGTRLSIL.

The chain carries TRBV7-2 and TRBJ2-3; the match to TRBD1 covers 9 bases. There are 16 residues in the CDR3. V trimming: 2 bases; J trimming: 4 bases; junction bases outside the gene matches: 7. Germline V gives CDR1 SGHTA, CDR2 FQGNSA. The chain's CDR3 is CASSLLGQGRADTQYF. CDR3 coding DNA: TGTGCCAGCAGCTTATTGGGACAGGGAAGAGCAGATACGCAGTATTTT.

The chain recombines TRBV11-2 with TRBJ2-4; no firm D call. The CDR3 consists of 12 residues. Trimming left V 5 bases short and J 6 bases short, with 8 bases between. Germline loops: CDR1 SGHAT, CDR2 FQNNGV. DNA for the CDR3: TGTGCCAGCAGCGGGCCTAGAAACATTCAGTACTTC. Amino acids: CASSGPRNIQYF.

Remarks on this clone: At the DNA level, this CDR3 is encoded by other sequences in the same sample as well. The genes are TRBV5-1 and TRBJ1-1; D not resolved. From germline, CDR1 is SGHRS and CDR2 YFSETQ. Trimming stripped 2 bases from V and 2 bases from J, with 10 bases between. The CDR3 totals 14 residues. As DNA, the CDR3 is TGCGCCAGCAGCTTAGGACCCACAAACACTGAAGCTTTCTTT. This translates into CASSLGPTNTEAFF.

This clone has a handful of counts. This chain uses TRBV4-2 with TRBJ2-7, with unresolved D. The V end was cut by 0 bases, the J end by 10 bases, with 13 bases between. From germline, CDR1 is LGHNA and CDR2 YNFKEQ. This CDR3 spans 13 amino acids. The CDR3 is CASSQDLRAEQYF. The DNA for the CDR3 is TGTGCCAGCAGCCAAGATCTACGGGCCGAACAGTACTTC.

This sequence joins TRBV2 and TRBJ2-1; D might be TRBD2 (8 bases). CDR1 and CDR2 (germline): SNHLY, FYNNEI. V lost 6 bases and J lost 6, with 15 bases in between. CDR3 size: 14 residues. The CDR3 bases are TGTGCCAGCAGAAATAGCGGGGACAGCAATGAGCAGTTCTTC. It specifies CASRNSGDSNEQFF.

The table lists this clone with a few counts. This sequence joins TRBV11-2 and TRBJ1-2; 8 nucleotides line up with TRBD1. CDR1 is SGHAT and CDR2 is FQNNGV in the germline V gene. The CDR3 extends over 14 amino acids. Trimming took 1 base from V and 8 from J; bases not matched to a gene: 6. The CDR3, as DNA: TGTGCCAGCAGCTTAGGGCCAGGGGGCGGAGGCTACACCTTC. It translates to CASSLGPGGGGYTF.

The J gene is TRBJ2-7, the V gene TRBV2, with D possibly matching TRBD1 (6 bases). Trimming took 3 bases from V and 7 from J, leaving 13 bases between them. The CDR3 is 13 residues long. CDR1 and CDR2 from the germline V gene are SNHLY and FYNNEI. The CDR3 nucleotides read TGTGCCAGCAGTGAGGGGGCAACGGGGGAGCAGTACTTC. It encodes CASSEGATGEQYF. The whole variable domain, remainder taken from reference TRBV2 and TRBJ2-7, is EPEVTQTPSHQVTQMGQEVILRCVPISNHLYFYWYRQILGQKVEFLVSFYNNEISEKSEIFDDQFSVERPDGSNFTLKIRSTKLEDSAMYFCASSEGATGEQYFGPGTRLTVT.

A remark on this clone: Other nucleotide sequences in the sample specify the same CDR3. The chain links TRBV30 to TRBJ2-7; unclear D gene. Trimming pared 4 bases from V and 4 bases from J, leaving 11 bases between. From germline, CDR1 is GTSNPN and CDR2 SVGIG (reference sequence). CDR3 length equals 12 residues. The CDR3 spells CAWNRGGYEQYF. The CDR3 region has the DNA TGTGCCTGGAACCGCGGCGGATACGAGCAGTACTTC.

The chain uses TRBV9 and TRBJ2-5, with 8 bases lining up with TRBD2. Germline values: CDR1 SGDLS, CDR2 YYNGEE. The CDR3 contains 14 residues. J gave up 4 bases and V 0 bases, and 2 bases lay outside the gene matches. CDR3 sequence (DNA): TGTGCCAGCAGCGTAGGGCTAGCGGGAGAGACCCAGTACTTC. This translates into CASSVGLAGETQYF. The variable domain in full, with the rest retrieved from reference TRBV9 and TRBJ2-5, is DSGVTQTPKHLITATGQRVTLRCSPRSGDLSVYWYQQSLDQGLQFLIQYYNGEERAKGNILERFSAQQFPDLHSELNLSSLELGDSALYFCASSVGLAGETQYFGPGTRLLVL.

CDR3 nucleotides: TGTGCCAGCTCACCACCGGGGATATCCTACAATGAGCAGTTCTTC. Translation gives CASSPPGISYNEQFF. The J gene is TRBJ2-1, the V gene TRBV18; D remains ambiguous. Germline CDR1 is KGHSH and CDR2 is LQKENI. The CDR3 extends over 15 amino acids. Trimming left V 0 bases short and J 1 base short, with 7 bases between. Drawing the rest from reference TRBV18 and TRBJ2-1, the complete variable domain is NAGVMQNPRHLVRRRGQEARLRCSPMKGHSHVYWYRQLPEEGLKFMVYLQKENIIDESGMPKERFSAEFPKEGPSILRIQQVVRGDSAAYFCASSPPGISYNEQFFGPGTRLTVL.

The chain has TRBV9 and TRBJ2-3; no firm D call. V lost 0 bases and J lost 2, with 10 bases in between. The CDR3 has 15 residues. Per germline, CDR1 SGDLS and CDR2 YYNGEE. The CDR3 loop reads CASSVGVIATDTQYF. DNA for the CDR3: TGTGCCAGCAGCGTAGGGGTAATTGCCACAGATACGCAGTATTTT.

The chain is built from TRBV18 and TRBJ1-4; a weak D match, TRBD1 (5 bases). The CDR3 is made up of 15 amino acids. Trimming took off 2 bases at V and 8 bases at J, with 15 bases between the two ends. CDR1 is KGHSH and CDR2 is LQKENI in the germline V gene. The CDR3 DNA follows: TGTGCCAGCTCACCATTGAGGGACGTCAAAGAAAAACTGTTTTTT. This translates into CASSPLRDVKEKLFF.

The genes are TRBV7-2 and TRBJ2-5; TRBD2 matches 8 bases. Germline CDR1 reads SGHTA; CDR2 reads FQGNSA. The trim removed 5 bases at V and 5 bases at J, leaving 7 bases unmatched. The CDR3 has 14 residues. The CDR3 sequence: CASSPRTSRETQYF. CDR3 DNA sequence: TGTGCCAGCAGCCCTAGGACTAGCAGGGAGACCCAGTACTTC.

This chain joins TRBV6-1 and TRBJ2-3; D is perhaps TRBD1 or TRBD2 (7 bases each). Between the trimmed V and J ends, which lost 3 bases and 2 bases, there was a span of 18 bases. The V gene's germline CDR1 is MNHNS and CDR2 SASEGT. The CDR3 runs 17 residues. DNA of the CDR3: TGTGCCAGCAGTGAGAGTCAGGGGGAGGGCCCCACAGATACGCAGTATTTT. Protein: CASSESQGEGPTDTQYF.